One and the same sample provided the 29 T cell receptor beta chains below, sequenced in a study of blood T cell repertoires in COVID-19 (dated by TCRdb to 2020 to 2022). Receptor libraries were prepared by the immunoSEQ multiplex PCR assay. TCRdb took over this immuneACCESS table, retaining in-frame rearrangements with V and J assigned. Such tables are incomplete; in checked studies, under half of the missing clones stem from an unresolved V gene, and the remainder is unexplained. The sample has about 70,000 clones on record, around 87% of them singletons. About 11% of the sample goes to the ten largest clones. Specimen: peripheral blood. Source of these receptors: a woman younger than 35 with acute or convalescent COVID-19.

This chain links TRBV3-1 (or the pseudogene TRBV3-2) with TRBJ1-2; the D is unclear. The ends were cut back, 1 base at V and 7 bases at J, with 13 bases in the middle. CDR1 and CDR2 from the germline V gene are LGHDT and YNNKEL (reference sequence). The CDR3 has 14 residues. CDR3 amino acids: CASSQGIPVGGYTF. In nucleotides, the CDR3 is TGTGCCAGCAGCCAAGGTATTCCCGTCGGTGGCTACACCTTC.

CDR3 nucleotide sequence: TGTGCCAGCAACAGGCCTAATAGCAATCAGCCCCAGCATTTT. Its protein product is CASNRPNSNQPQHF. The rearrangement joins TRBV19 to TRBJ1-5, with a tentative D call TRBD1 (5 bases). This CDR3 has 14 amino acids. Between the trimmed V and J ends, which lost 9 bases and 0 bases, there was a span of 12 bases. Per the germline V gene, CDR1 is LNHDA and CDR2 is SQIVND (reference sequence). The whole variable domain, filled in from reference TRBV19 and TRBJ1-5, reads DGGITQSPKYLFRKEGQNVTLSCEQNLNHDAMYWYRQDPGQGLRLIYYSQIVNDFQKGDIAEGYSVSREKKESFPLTVTSAQKNPTAFYLCASNRPNSNQPQHFGDGTRLSIL.

The chain's CDR3 is CASSQGWQGGYEQYF. For the CDR3, the DNA is TGCGCCAGCAGCCAAGGGTGGCAGGGGGGCTACGAGCAGTACTTC. V usage is TRBV4-3 and J usage is TRBJ2-7, with a weak D call TRBD1 (7 bases). There are 15 residues in the CDR3. Germline CDR1 and CDR2: LGHNA and YSLEER. V lost 1 base and J 3 bases, leaving 13 bases between the germline ends.

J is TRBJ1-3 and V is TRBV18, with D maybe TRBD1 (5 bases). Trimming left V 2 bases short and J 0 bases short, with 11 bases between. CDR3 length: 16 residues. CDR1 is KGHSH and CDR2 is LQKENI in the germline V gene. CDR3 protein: CASSPTGGYSGNTIYF. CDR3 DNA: TGTGCCAGCTCACCAACAGGTGGATACTCTGGAAACACCATATATTTT.

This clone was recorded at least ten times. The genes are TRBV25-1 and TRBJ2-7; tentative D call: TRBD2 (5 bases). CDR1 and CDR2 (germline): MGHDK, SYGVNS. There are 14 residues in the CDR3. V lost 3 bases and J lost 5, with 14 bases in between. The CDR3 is CASSDSFPGNEQYF. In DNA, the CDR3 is TGTGCCAGCAGTGACTCGTTTCCGGGGAACGAGCAGTACTTC.

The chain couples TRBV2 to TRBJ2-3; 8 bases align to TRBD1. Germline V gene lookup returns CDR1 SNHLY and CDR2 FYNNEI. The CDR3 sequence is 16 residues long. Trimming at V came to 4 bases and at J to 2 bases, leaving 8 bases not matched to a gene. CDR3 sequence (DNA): TGTGCCAGCAGTGGGCGGGCAGGGGGCCACACAGATACGCAGTATTTT. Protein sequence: CASSGRAGGHTDTQYF. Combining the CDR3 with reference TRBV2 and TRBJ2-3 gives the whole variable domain EPEVTQTPSHQVTQMGQEVILRCVPISNHLYFYWYRQILGQKVEFLVSFYNNEISEKSEIFDDQFSVERPDGSNFTLKIRSTKLEDSAMYFCASSGRAGGHTDTQYFGPGTRLTVL.

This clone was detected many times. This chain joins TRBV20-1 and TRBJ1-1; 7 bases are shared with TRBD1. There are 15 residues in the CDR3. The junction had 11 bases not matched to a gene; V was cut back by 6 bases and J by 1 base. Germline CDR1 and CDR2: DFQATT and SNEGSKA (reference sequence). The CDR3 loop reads CSASWDRSRNTEAFF. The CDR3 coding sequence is TGCAGTGCAAGTTGGGACAGAAGTAGGAACACTGAAGCTTTCTTT.

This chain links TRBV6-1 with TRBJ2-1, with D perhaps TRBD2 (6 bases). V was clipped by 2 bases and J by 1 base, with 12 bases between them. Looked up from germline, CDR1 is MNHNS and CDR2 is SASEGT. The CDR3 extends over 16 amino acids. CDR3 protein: CASSEPAGRSYNEQFF. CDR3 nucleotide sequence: TGTGCCAGCAGTGAACCGGCGGGGCGGTCCTACAATGAGCAGTTCTTC.

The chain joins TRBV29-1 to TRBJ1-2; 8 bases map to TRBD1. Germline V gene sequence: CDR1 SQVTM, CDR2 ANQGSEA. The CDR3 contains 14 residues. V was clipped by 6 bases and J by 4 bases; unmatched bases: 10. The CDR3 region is CSVPAWTGSYGYTF. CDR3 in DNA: TGCAGCGTCCCTGCGTGGACAGGGAGCTATGGCTACACCTTC.

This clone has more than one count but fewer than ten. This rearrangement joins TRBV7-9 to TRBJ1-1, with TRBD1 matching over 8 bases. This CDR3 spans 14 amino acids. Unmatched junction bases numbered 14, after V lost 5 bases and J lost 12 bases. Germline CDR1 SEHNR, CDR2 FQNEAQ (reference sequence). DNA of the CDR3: TGTGCCAGCAGCACCCAGGGGGCGCGAGGAAAAACTTTCTTT. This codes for CASSTQGARGKTFF. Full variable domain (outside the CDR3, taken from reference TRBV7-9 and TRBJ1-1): DTGVSQNPRHKITKRGQNVTFRCDPISEHNRLYWYRQTLGQGPEFLTYFQNEAQLEKSRLLSDRFSAERPKGSFSTLEIQRTEQGDSAMYLCASSTQGARGKTFFGQGTRLTVV.

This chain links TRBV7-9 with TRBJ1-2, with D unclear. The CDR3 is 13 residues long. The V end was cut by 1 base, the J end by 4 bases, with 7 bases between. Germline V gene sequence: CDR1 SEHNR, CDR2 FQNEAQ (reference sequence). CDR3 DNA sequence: TGTGCCAGCAGCTTAGGAACTAGCTATGGCTACACCTTC. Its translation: CASSLGTSYGYTF. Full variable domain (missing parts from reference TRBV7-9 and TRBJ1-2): DTGVSQNPRHKITKRGQNVTFRCDPISEHNRLYWYRQTLGQGPEFLTYFQNEAQLEKSRLLSDRFSAERPKGSFSTLEIQRTEQGDSAMYLCASSLGTSYGYTFGSGTRLTVV.

CDR3 bases: TGTGCCAGCAGCCCGCGGGGGCGGCACCCCGAAGCTTTCTTT. This codes for CASSPRGRHPEAFF. J is TRBJ1-1 and V is TRBV3-1 (or the pseudogene TRBV3-2), with a tentative D call TRBD1 (6 bases). This CDR3 is 14 amino acids long. The V end was cut by 4 bases, the J end by 8 bases, with 17 bases between. The V gene's germline CDR1 is LGHDT and CDR2 YNNKEL (reference sequence).

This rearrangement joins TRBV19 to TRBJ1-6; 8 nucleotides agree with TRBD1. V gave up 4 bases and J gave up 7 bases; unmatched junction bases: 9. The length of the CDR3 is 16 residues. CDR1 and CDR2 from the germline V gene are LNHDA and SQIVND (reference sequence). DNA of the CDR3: TGTGCCAGTAGTACCGGGGACAGGCGACTGAATTCACCCCTCCACTTT. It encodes CASSTGDRRLNSPLHF.

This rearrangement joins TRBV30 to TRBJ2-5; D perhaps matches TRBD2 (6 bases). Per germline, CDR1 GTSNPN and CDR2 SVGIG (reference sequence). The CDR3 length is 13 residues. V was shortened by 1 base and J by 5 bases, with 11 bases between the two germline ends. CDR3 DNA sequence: TGTGCCTGGAGTGGGGACTTAGGGGAGACCCAGTACTTC. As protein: CAWSGDLGETQYF.

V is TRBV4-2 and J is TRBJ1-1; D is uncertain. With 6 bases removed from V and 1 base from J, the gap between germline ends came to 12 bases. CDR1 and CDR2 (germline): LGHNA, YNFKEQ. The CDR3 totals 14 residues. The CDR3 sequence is CASREGRENTEAFF. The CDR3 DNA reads TGTGCCAGCAGAGAGGGCCGGGAGAACACTGAAGCTTTCTTT.

Written as DNA, the CDR3 is TGCGCCAGCAGTGAGTCCCCGACAGATACGCAGTATTTT. Amino acids: CASSESPTDTQYF. This chain joins TRBV10-1 and TRBJ2-3, with no clear D. From germline, CDR1 is WNHNN and CDR2 SYGVQD (reference sequence). Between the trimmed V and J ends, which lost 0 bases and 3 bases, there was a span of 4 bases. The CDR3 length is 13 residues.

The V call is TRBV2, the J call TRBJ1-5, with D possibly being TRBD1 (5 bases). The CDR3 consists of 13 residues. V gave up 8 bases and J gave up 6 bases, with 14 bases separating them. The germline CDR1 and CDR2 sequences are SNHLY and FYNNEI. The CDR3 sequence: CASARVSSQPQHF. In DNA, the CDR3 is TGTGCCAGCGCCAGGGTTTCAAGTCAGCCCCAGCATTTT.

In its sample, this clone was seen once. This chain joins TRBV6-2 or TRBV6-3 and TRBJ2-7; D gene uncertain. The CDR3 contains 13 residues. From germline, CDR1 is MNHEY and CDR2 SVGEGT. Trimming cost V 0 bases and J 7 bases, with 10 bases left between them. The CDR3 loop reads CASSYSTVQEQYF. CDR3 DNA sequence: TGTGCCAGCAGTTACTCCACAGTGCAGGAGCAGTACTTC.

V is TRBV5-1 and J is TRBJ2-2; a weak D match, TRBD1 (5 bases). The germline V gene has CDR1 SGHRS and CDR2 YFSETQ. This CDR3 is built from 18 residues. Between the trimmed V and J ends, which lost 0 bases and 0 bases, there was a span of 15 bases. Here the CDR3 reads CASSLGRANLANTGELFF. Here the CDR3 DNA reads TGCGCCAGCAGCTTGGGCAGGGCGAACCTCGCGAACACCGGGGAGCTGTTTTTT.

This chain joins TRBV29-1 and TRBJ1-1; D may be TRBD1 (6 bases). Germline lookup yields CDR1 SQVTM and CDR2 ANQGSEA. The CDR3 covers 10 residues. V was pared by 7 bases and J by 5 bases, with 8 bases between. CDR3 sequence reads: CSADRTEAFF. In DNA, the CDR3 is TGCAGCGCTGACAGGACTGAAGCTTTCTTT. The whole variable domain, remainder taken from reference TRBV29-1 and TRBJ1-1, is SAVISQKPSRDICQRGTSLTIQCQVDSQVTMMFWYRQQPGQSLTLIATANQGSEATYESGFVIDKFPISRPNLTFSTLTVSNMSPEDSSIYLCSADRTEAFFGQGTRLTVV.

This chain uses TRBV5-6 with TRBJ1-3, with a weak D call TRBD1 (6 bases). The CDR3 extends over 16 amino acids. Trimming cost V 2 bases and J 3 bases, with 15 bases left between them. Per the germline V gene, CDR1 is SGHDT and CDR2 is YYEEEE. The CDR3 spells CASSLRTVSLGNTIYF. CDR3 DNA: TGTGCCAGCAGCTTAAGGACAGTTTCTCTTGGAAACACCATATATTTT.

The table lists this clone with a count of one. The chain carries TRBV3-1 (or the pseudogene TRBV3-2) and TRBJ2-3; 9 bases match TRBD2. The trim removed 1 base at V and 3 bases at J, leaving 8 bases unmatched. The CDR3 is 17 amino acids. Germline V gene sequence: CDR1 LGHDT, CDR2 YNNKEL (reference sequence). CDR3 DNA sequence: TGTGCCAGCAGCCAAGGCCGGGCGGGGGGGCTGACAGATACGCAGTATTTT. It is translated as CASSQGRAGGLTDTQYF.

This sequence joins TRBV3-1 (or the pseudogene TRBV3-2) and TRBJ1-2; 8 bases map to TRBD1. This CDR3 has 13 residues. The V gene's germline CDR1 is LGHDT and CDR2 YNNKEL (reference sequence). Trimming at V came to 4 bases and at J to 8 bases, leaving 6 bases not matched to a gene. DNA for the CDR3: TGTGCCAGCAGCCCTACAGGGGGTGGAGGCTACACCTTC. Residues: CASSPTGGGGYTF.

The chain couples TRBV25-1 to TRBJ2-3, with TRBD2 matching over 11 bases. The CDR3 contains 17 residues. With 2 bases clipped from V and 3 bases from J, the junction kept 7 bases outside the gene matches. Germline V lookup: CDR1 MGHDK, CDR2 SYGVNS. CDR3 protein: CASSEGSSGRWTDTQYF. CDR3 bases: TGTGCCAGCAGTGAAGGATCTAGCGGGAGGTGGACAGATACGCAGTATTTT. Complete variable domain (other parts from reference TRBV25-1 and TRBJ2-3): EADIYQTPRYLVIGTGKKITLECSQTMGHDKMYWYQQDPGMELHLIHYSYGVNSTEKGDLSSESTVSRIRTEHFPLTLESARPSHTSQYLCASSEGSSGRWTDTQYFGPGTRLTVL.

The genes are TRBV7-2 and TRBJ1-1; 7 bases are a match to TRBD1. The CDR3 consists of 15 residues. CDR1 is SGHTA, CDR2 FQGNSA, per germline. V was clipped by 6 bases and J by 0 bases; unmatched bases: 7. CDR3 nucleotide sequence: TGTGCCAGCAGACAGGACAGGACCATGAACACTGAAGCTTTCTTT. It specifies CASRQDRTMNTEAFF.

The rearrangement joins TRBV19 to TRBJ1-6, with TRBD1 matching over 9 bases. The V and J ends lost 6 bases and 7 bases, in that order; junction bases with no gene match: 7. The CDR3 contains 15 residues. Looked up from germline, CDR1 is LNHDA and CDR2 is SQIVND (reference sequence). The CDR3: CASSTTQGANSPLHF. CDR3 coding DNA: TGTGCCAGTAGCACCACACAGGGGGCCAATTCACCCCTCCACTTT.

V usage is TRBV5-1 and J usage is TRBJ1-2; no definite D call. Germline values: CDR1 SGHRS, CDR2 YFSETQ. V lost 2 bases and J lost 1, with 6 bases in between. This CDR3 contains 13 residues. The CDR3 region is CASSLSVNYGYTF. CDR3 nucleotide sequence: TGCGCCAGCAGCTTATCGGTTAACTATGGCTACACCTTC.

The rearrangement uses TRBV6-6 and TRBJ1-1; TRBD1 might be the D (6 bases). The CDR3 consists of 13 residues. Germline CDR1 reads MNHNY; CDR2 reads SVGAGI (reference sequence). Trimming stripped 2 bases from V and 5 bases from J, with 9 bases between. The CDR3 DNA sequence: TGTGCCAGCAGTTACGTGCAGGGGACTGAAGCTTTCTTT. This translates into CASSYVQGTEAFF.

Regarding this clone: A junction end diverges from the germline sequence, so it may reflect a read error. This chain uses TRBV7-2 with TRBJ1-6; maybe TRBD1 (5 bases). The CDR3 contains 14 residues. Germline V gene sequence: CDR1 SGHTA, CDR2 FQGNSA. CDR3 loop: CASRLDRDNSPLHF. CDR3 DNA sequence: TGTGCCAGCAGATTAGACAGAGATAATTCACCCCTCCACTTT.